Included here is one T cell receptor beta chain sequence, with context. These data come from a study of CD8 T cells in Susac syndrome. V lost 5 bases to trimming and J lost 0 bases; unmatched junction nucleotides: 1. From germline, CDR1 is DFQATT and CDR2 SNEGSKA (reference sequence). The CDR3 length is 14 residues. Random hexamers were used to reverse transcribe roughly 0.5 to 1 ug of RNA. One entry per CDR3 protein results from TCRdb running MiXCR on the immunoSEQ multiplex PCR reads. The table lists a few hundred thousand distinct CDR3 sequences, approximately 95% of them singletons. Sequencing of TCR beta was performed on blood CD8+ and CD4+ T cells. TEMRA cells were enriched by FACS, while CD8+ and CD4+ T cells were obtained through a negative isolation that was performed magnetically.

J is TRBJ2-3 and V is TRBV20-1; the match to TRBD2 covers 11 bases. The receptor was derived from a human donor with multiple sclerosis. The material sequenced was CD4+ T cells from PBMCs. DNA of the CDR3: TGCAGTGCTCGACTAGCGGGAAGCACAGATACGCAGTATTTT. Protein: CSARLAGSTDTQYF.